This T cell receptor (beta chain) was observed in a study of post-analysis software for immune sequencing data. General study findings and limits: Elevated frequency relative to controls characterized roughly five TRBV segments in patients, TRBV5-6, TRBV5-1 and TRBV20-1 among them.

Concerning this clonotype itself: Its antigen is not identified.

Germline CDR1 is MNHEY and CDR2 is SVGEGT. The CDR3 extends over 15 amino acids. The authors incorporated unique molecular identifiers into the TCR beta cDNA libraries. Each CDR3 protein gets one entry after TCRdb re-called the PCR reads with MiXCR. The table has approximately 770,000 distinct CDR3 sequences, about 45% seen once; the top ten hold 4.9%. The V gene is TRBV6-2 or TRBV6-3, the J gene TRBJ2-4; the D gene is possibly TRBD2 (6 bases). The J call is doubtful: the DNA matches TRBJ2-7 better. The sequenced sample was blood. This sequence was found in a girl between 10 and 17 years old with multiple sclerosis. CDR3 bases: TGTGCCAGCAGACCGATCCGGGAGTCAAGTTTCGAGCAGTACTTC. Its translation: CASRPIRESSFEQYF.